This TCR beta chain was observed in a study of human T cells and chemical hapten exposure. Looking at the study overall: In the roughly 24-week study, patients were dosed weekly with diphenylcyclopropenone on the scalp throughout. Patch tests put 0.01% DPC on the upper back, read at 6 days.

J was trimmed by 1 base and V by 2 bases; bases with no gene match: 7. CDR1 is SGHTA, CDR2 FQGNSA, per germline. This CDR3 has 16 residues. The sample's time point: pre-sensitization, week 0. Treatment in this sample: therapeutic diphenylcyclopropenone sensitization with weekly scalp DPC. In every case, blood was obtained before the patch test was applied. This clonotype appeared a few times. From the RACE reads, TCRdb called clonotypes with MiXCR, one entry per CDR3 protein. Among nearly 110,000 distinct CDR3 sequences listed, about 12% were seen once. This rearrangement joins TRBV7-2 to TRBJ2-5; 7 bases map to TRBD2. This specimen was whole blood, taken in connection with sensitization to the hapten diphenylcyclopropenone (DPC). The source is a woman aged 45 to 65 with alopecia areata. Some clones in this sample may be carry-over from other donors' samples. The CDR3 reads CASSLSSGASQETQYF. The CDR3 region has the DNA TGTGCCAGCAGCTTATCGAGCGGGGCTTCCCAAGAGACCCAGTACTTC.